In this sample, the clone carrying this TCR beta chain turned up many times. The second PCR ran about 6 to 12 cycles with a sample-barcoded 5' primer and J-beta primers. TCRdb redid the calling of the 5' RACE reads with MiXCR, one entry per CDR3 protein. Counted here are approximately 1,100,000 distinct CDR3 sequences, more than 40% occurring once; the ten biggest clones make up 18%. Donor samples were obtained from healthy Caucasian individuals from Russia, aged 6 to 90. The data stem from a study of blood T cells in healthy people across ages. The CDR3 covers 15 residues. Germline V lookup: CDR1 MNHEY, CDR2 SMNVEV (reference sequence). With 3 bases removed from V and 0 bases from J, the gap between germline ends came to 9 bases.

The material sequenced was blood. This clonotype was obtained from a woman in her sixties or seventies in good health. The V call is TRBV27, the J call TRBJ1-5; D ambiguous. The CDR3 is CASSLSRNSNQPQHF. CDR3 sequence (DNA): TGTGCCAGCAGTTTGAGTCGGAATAGCAATCAGCCCCAGCATTTT.